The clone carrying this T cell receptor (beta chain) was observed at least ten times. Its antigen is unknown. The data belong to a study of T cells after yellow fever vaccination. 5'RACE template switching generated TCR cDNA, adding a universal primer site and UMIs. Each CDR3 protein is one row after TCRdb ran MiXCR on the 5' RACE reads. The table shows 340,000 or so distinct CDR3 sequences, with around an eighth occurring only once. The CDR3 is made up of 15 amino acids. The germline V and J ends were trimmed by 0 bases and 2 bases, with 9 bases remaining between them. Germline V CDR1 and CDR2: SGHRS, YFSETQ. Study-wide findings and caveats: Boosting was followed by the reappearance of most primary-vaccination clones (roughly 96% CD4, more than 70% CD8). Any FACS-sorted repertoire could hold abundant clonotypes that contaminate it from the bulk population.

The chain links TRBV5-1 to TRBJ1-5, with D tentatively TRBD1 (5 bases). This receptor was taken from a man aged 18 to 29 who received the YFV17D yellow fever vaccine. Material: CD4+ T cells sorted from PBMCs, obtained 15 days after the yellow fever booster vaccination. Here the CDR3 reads CASSLAGKGNQPQHF. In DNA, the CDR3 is TGCGCCAGCAGCTTGGCAGGGAAGGGCAATCAGCCCCAGCATTTT.